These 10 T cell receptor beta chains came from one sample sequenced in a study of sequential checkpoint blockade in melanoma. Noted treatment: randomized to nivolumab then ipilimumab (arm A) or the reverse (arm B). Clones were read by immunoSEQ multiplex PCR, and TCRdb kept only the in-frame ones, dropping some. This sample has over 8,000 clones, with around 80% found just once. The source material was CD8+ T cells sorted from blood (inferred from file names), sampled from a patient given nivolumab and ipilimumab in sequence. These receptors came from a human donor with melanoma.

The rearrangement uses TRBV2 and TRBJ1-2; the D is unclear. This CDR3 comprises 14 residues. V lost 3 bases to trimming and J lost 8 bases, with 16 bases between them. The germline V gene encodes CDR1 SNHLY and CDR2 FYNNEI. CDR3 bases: TGTGCCAGCAGTGAGGTCCAGTGGTCGTGGGGCTACACCTTC. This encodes CASSEVQWSWGYTF.

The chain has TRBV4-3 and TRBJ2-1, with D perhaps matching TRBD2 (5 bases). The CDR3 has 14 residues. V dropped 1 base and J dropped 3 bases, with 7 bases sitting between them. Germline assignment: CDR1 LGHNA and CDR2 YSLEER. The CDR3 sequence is CASSQVRDYNEQFF. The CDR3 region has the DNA TGCGCCAGCAGCCAAGTCCGGGACTACAATGAGCAGTTCTTC.

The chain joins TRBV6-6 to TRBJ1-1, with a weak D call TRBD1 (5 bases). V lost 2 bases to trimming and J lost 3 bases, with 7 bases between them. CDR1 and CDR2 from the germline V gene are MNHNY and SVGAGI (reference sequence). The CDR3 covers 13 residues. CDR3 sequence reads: CASSYGGYTEAFF. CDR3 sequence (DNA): TGTGCCAGCAGTTACGGGGGGTACACTGAAGCTTTCTTT.

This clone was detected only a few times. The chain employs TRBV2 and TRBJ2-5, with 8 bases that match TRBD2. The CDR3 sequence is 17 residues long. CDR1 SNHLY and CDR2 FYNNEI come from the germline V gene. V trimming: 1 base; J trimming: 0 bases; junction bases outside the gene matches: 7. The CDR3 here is CASSEVGGGRNQETQYF. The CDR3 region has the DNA TGTGCCAGCAGTGAAGTGGGTGGCGGGAGGAACCAAGAGACCCAGTACTTC.

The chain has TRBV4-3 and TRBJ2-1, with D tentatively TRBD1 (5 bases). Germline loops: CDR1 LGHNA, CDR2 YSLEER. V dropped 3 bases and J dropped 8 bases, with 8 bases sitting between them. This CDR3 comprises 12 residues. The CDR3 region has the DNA TGCGCCAGCAGCCACTGGGGCCATGAGCAGTTCTTC. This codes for CASSHWGHEQFF.

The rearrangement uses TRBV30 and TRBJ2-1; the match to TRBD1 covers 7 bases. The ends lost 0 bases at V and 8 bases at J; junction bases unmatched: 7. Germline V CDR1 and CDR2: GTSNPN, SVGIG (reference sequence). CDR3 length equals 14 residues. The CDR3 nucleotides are TGTGCCTGGAGTGTACTACAGGGGTTGGATGAGCAGTTCTTC. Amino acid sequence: CAWSVLQGLDEQFF.

DNA for the CDR3: TGTGCCAGCAGTTTATGGGGTAGCGGGGCCTACGAGCAGTACTTC. It codes for CASSLWGSGAYEQYF. The chain is built from TRBV27 and TRBJ2-7, with 8 positions matching TRBD2. V shed 1 base and J 2 bases; nucleotides not matched to a gene: 4. Germline assignment: CDR1 MNHEY and CDR2 SMNVEV (reference sequence). This CDR3 is 15 amino acids long.

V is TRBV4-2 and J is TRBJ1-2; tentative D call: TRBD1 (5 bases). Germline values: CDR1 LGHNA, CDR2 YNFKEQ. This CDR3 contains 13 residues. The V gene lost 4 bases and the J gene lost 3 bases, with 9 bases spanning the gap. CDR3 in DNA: TGTGCCAGCAGCCCCAGGGTCCACTATGGCTACACCTTC. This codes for CASSPRVHYGYTF.

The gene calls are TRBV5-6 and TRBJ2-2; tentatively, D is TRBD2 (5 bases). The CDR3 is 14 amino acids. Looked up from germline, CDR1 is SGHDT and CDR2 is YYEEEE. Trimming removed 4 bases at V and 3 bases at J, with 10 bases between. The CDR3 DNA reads TGTGCCAGCAGCGGGAGATATGACACCGGGGAGCTGTTTTTT. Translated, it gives CASSGRYDTGELFF.

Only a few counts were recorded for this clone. The CDR3 here is CASRTSGYEQYF. CDR3 nucleotide sequence: TGTGCCAGCCGGACATCGGGCTACGAGCAGTACTTC. The gene calls are TRBV28 and TRBJ2-7; a weak D match, TRBD1 (5 bases). The CDR3 extends over 12 amino acids. V was clipped by 8 bases and J by 3 bases, with 11 bases between them. CDR1 is MDHEN and CDR2 is SYDVKM in the germline V gene.